This T cell receptor beta chain was captured by sequencing in a study of response to subunit inactivated influenza vaccine. Study outcomes and limitations: With each seasonal influenza vaccination, the authors suggested, few new T cells are recruited.

Germline V gives CDR1 DFQATT, CDR2 SNEGSKA (reference sequence). Germline trimming cut 1 base from V and 0 bases from J; bases unmatched to any gene: 11. This CDR3 comprises 18 residues. This clonotype showed up just a few times. The target antigen is unknown. TCRdb reprocessed the RT-PCR reads with MiXCR, giving one entry per CDR3 protein. Of more than 700,000 distinct CDR3 sequences in the sample, roughly 20% are singletons; the top ten hold more than 8.5%. The specimen was PBMCs from blood, collected around 5 days after vaccination. V is TRBV20-1 and J is TRBJ2-3, with 9 nucleotides matching TRBD1. The clonotype originates from a man aged 45-65 years who received an inactivated influenza vaccine. The CDR3, as DNA: TGCAGTGCTAGAGCGACAGGGGGAAGGGTCTCTAGCACAGATACGCAGTATTTT. Its protein is CSARATGGRVSSTDTQYF.